This TCR beta chain stems from a study of blood T cell repertoires in COVID-19. As for the study in general: Some COVID-19 samples were acute and others convalescent; all came from the United States, Italy and Spain.

Living in 25 or so US areas, the participants were between roughly 18 and 89 years of age. Cohort 3 recovered donors had two negative PCRs, clearance, or symptom resolution. In the source study's methods: How many nucleated cells were present was estimated from reference gene primer amplification. Using immunoSEQ multiplex PCR, the repertoire was profiled, and TCRdb retains in-frame clones only, with some absent. For V, J and clone size, that table is used; D and trimming come from the DNA. The repertoire holds about 480,000 clones, with around 87% as singletons. The CDR3 length is 15 residues. Germline CDR1 and CDR2: MDHEN and SYDVKM. V lost 6 bases, J lost 3 bases, and 15 bases lay in between.

Sequenced sample: PBMCs or T cells enriched from blood (not recorded which). The rearrangement uses TRBV28 and TRBJ1-5; perhaps TRBD1 as D (5 bases). The sequence derives from a woman in her 40s who had recovered from COVID-19. The CDR3 is CASSQRLGDNQPQHF. In DNA form, the CDR3 reads TGTGCCAGCAGCCAAAGGCTAGGGGACAATCAGCCCCAGCATTTT.